The 7 T cell receptor beta chains below all came from one sample that was sequenced in a study of T-cell memory formation after mild COVID-19. TCRdb fed the 5' RACE reads into MiXCR, producing one record per CDR3 protein. The sample lists 430,000 or so distinct CDR3 sequences; about 23% were seen once. Sequenced: PBMCs or a T cell subset sorted from them (not recorded which). The receptors originated from an adult woman who had mild COVID-19 (a few samples of this study predate the infection). Cell type and time point are not known.

This clonotype was counted only a few times. The chain joins TRBV6-1 to TRBJ1-3, with a weak D call TRBD1 (6 bases). V was pared by 2 bases and J by 4 bases, with 18 bases between. Germline values: CDR1 MNHNS, CDR2 SASEGT. This CDR3 contains 17 residues. The CDR3, as DNA: TGTGCCAGCAGTGAAATCTTGGGGGGCGCGGAAGGAAACACCATATATTTT. This translates into CASSEILGGAEGNTIYF.

The chain has TRBV5-5 and TRBJ2-3, with D hard to call. V lost 4 bases and J 3 bases, leaving 9 bases between the germline ends. Per the germline V gene, CDR1 is SGHKS and CDR2 is YYEKEE (reference sequence). The CDR3 has 13 residues. CDR3 region: CASSRSLTDTQYF. The CDR3 nucleotides read TGTGCCAGCAGCCGGAGTCTAACAGATACGCAGTATTTT.

The chain carries TRBV29-1 and TRBJ1-4; a weak D match, TRBD1 (5 bases). Germline V gene lookup returns CDR1 SQVTM and CDR2 ANQGSEA. Trimming removed 7 bases from V and 5 bases from J, with 17 bases in between. CDR3 length equals 14 residues. For the CDR3, the DNA is TGCAGCGCCTCCTTGACAGCCCGAAATGAAAAACTGTTTTTT. This codes for CSASLTARNEKLFF.

CDR3 loop: CASSLEGTRFGGEQFF. Written as DNA, the CDR3 is TGTGCCAGCAGCTTAGAAGGGACCCGTTTTGGGGGTGAGCAGTTCTTC. V gene TRBV7-9 combines with J gene TRBJ2-1; the D call may be TRBD1 or TRBD2 (5 bases each). CDR1 and CDR2 (germline): SEHNR, FQNEAQ (reference sequence). Trimming took off 1 base at V and 9 bases at J, with 19 bases between the two ends. This CDR3 has 16 residues. The full variable domain, in which reference TRBV7-9 and TRBJ2-1 provide the parts outside the CDR3, is DTGVSQNPRHKITKRGQNVTFRCDPISEHNRLYWYRQTLGQGPEFLTYFQNEAQLEKSRLLSDRFSAERPKGSFSTLEIQRTEQGDSAMYLCASSLEGTRFGGEQFFGPGTRLTVL.

This clonotype was recorded at least ten times. The rearrangement joins TRBV20-1 to TRBJ2-1; 11 nucleotides align to TRBD2. Trimming took 6 bases from V and 8 from J; bases not matched to a gene: 9. This CDR3 comprises 14 residues. Germline loops: CDR1 DFQATT, CDR2 SNEGSKA (reference sequence). DNA for the CDR3: TGCAGTGCCGTAACTAGCGGGAGAGGTGATGAGCAGTTCTTC. Protein sequence: CSAVTSGRGDEQFF.

The CDR3 DNA follows: TGTGCCAGCATTAACCCTGGTTGGGGCACAGATACGCAGTATTTT. This codes for CASINPGWGTDTQYF. This chain joins TRBV12-3 or TRBV12-4 and TRBJ2-3; D call uncertain. Trimming stripped 7 bases from V and 1 base from J, with 15 bases between. The CDR3 loop spans 15 amino acids.

This clonotype was seen a handful of times. The chain employs TRBV4-3 and TRBJ1-1, with 8 nucleotides matching TRBD1. There are 14 residues in the CDR3. The junction had 5 bases not matched to a gene; V was cut back by 0 bases and J by 8 bases. The germline V gene encodes CDR1 LGHNA and CDR2 YSLEER. CDR3 residues: CASSQDRTGLEAFF. For the CDR3, the DNA is TGCGCCAGCAGCCAAGATCGGACAGGGTTAGAAGCTTTCTTT.